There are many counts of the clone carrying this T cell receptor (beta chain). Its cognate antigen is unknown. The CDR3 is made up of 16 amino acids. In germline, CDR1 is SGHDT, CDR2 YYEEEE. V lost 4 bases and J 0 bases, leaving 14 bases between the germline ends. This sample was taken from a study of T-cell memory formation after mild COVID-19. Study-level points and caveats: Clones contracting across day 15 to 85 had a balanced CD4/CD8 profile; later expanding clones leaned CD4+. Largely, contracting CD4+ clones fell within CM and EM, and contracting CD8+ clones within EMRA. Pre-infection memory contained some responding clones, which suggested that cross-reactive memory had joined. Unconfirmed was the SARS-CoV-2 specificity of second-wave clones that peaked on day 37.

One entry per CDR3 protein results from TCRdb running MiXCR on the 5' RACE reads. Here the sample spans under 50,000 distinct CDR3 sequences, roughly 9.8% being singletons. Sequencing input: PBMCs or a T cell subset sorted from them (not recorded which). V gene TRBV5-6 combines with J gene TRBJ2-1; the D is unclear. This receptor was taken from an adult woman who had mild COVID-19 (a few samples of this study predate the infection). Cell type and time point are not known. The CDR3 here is CASSSLQIRSYNEQFF. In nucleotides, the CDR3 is TGTGCCAGCAGCAGTCTACAGATACGCTCCTACAATGAGCAGTTCTTC.